This T cell receptor (beta chain) stems from a study of blood T cell repertoires in COVID-19. As processed by the authors: Scientists estimated how many nucleated cells there were by amplifying reference gene primers. Assay: immunoSEQ multiplex PCR; the TCRdb copy retains only in-frame clones and omits some. From that table come the V and J calls and clone size; the DNA was used to work out D and trimming. The sample shows about 420,000 clones, approximately 90% of them seen only once. Seattle cases were enrolled at active infection and followed longitudinally. In regard to this clone: Other nucleotide sequences from this sample produce the same CDR3.

V was clipped by 6 bases and J by 0 bases; unmatched bases: 5. In germline, CDR1 is LNHDA, CDR2 SQIVND (reference sequence). The CDR3 covers 14 residues. V is TRBV19 and J is TRBJ2-7; 7 bases align to TRBD2. This TCR came from a man between 18 and 29 years old with COVID-19, enrolled during active disease. Sequencing was carried out using peripheral blood. This chain's CDR3 is CASSTGGSSYEQYF. In DNA, the CDR3 is TGTGCCAGTAGCACGGGCGGGAGCTCCTACGAGCAGTACTTC.